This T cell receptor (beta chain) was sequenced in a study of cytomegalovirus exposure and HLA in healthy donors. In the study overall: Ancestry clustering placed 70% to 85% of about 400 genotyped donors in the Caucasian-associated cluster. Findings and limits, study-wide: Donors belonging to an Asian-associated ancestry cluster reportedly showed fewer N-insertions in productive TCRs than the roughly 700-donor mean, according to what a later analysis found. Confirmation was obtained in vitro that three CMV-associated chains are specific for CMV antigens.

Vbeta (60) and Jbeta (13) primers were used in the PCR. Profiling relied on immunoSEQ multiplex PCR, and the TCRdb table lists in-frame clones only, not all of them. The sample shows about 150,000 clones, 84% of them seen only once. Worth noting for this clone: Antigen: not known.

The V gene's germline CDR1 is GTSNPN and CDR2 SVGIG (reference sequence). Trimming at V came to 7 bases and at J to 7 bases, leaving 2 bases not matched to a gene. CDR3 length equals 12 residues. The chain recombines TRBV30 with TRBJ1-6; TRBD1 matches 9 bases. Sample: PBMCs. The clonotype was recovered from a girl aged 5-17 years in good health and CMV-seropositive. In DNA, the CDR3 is TGTGCCTTGACAGGGGGGAATTCACCCCTCCACTTT. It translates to CALTGGNSPLHF.